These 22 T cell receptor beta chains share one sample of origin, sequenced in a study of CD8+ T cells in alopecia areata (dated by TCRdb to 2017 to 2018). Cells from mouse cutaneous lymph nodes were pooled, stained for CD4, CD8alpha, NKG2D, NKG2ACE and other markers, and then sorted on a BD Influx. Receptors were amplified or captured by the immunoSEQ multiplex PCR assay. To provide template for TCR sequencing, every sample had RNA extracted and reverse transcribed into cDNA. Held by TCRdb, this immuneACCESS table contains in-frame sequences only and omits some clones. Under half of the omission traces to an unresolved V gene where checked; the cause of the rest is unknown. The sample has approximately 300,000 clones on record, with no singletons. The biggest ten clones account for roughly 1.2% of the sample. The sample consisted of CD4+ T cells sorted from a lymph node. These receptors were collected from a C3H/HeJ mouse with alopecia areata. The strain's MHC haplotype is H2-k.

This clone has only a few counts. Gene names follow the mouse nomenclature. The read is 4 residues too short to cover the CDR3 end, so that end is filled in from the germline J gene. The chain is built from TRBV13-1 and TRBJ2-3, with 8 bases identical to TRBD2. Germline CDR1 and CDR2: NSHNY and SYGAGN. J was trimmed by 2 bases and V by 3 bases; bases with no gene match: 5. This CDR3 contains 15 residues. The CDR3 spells CASSGGGAFAETLYF. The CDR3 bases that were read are TGTGCCAGCAGTGGAGGGGGGGCTTTTGCAGAA.

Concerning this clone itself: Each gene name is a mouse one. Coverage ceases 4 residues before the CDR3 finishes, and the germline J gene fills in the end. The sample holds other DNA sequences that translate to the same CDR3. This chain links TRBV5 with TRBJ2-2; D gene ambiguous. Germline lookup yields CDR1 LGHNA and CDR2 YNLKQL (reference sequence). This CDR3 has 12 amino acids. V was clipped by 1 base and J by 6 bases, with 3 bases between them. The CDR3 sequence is CASSQGPGQLYF. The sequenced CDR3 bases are TGTGCCAGCAGCCAAGGTCCCGGG.

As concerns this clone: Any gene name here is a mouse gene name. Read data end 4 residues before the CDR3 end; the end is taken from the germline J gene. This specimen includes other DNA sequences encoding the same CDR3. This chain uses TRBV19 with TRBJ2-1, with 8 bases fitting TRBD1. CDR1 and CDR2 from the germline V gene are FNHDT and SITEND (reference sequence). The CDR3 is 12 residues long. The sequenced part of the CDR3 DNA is TGTGCCAGCAGGACAGGGGTAGCT. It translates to CASRTGVA. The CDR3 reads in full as CASRTGVAEQFF.

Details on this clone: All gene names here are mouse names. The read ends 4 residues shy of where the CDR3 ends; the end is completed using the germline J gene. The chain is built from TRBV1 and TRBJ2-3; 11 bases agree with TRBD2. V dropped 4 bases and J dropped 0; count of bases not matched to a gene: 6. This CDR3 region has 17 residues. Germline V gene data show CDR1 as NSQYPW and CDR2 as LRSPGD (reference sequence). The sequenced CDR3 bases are TGCACCTGCAGTGGACTGGGGGGGTTCTCTAGTGCAGAA. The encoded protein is CTCSGLGGFSSAE. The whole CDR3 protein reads CTCSGLGGFSSAETLYF. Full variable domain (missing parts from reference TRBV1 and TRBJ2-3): VTLLEQNPRWRLVPRGQAVNLRCILKNSQYPWMSWYQQDLQKQLQWLFTLRSPGDKEVKSLPGADYLATRVTDTELRLQVANMSQGRTLYCTCSGLGGFSSAETLYFGSGTRLTVL.

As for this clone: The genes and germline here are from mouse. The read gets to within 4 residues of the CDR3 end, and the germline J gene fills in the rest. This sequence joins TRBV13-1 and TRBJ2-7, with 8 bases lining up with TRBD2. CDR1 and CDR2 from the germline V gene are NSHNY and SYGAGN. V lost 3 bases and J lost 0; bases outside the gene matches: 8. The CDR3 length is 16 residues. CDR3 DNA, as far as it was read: TGTGCCAGCAGTGGGAGTCGGGACTGGAGCTCCTAT. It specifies CASSGSRDWSSY. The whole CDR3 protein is CASSGSRDWSSYEQYF.

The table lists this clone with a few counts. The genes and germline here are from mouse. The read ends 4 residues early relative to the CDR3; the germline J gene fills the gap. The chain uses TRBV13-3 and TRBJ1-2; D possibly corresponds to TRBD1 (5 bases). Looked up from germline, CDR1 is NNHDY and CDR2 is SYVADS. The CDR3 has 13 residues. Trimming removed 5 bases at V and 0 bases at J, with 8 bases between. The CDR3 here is CASRRQPNSDYTF. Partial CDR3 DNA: TGTGCCAGCAGGCGACAGCCAAACTCC.

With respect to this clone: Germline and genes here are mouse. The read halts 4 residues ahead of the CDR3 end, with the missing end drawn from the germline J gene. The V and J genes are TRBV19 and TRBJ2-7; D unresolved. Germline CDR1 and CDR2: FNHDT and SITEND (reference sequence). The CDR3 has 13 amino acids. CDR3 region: CASSIPEKYEQYF. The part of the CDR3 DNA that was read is TGTGCCAGCAGTATTCCAGAAAAATAT.

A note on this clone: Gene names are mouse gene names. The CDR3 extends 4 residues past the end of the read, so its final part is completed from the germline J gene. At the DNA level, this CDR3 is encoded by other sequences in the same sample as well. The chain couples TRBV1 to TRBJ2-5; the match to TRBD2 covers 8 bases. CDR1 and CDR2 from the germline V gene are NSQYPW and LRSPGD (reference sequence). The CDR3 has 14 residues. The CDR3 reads CTCSADGGGDTQYF. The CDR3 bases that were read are TGCACCTGCAGTGCAGATGGGGGGGGTGAC.

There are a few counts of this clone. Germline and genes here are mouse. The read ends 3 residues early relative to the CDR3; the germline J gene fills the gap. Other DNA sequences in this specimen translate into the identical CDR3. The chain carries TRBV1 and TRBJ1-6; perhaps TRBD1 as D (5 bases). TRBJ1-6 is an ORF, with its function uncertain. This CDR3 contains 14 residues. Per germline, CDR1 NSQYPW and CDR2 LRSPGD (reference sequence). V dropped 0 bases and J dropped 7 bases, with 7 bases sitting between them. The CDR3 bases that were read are TGCACCTGCAGTGCAGATGGGGGGAATTCGCCC. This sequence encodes CTCSADGGNSP. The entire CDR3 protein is CTCSADGGNSPLYF.

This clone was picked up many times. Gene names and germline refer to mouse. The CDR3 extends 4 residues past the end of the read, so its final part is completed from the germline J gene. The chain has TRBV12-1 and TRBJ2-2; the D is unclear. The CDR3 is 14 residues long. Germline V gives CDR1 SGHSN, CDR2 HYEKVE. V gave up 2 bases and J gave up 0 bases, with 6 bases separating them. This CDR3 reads CASSPQANTGQLYF. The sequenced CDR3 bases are TGTGCCAGCTCTCCACAAGCAAACACCGGG.

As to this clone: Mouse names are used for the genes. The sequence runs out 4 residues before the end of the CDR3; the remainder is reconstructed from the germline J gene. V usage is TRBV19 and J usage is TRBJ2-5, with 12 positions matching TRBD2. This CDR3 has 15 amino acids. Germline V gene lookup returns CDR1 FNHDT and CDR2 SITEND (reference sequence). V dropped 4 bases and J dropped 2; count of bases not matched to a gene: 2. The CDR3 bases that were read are TGTGCCAGCAGTCGACTGGGGGGGCGCCAAGAC. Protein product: CASSRLGGRQD. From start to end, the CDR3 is CASSRLGGRQDTQYF.

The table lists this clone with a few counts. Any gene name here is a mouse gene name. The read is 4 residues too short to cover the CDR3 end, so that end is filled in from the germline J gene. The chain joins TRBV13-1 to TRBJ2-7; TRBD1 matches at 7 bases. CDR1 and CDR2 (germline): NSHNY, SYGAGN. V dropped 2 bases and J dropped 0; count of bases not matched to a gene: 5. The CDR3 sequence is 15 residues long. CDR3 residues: CASSEETGYSYEQYF. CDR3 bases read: TGTGCCAGCAGTGAAGAGACAGGGTACTCCTAT.

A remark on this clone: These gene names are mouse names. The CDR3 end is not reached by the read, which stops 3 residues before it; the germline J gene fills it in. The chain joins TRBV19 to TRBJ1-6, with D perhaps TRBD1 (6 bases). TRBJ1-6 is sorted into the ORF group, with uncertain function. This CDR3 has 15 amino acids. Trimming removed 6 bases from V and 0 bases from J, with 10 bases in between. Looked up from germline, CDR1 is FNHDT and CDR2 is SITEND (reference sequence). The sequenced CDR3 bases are TGTGCCAGCACCCGGGACAATTCCTATAATTCGCCC. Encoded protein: CASTRDNSYNSP. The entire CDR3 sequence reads CASTRDNSYNSPLYF.

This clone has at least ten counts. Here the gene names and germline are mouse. The part of the CDR3 DNA that was read is TGTGCCAGCAGTGAACAGGGGAGAGAA. The encoded protein is CASSEQGRE. In full, the CDR3 is CASSEQGRETLYF. The rearrangement uses TRBV13-1 and TRBJ2-3; 7 bases are a match to TRBD1. The read ends 4 residues shy of where the CDR3 ends; the end is completed using the germline J gene. This CDR3 is 13 amino acids long. In germline, CDR1 is NSHNY, CDR2 SYGAGN.

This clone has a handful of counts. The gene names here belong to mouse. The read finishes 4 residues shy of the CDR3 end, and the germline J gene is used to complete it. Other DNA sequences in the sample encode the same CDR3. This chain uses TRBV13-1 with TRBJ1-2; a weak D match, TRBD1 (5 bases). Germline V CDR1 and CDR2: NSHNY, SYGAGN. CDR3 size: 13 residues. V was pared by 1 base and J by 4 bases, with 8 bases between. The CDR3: CASSDPGGSDYTF. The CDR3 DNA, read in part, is TGTGCCAGCAGTGATCCGGGGGGCTCC.

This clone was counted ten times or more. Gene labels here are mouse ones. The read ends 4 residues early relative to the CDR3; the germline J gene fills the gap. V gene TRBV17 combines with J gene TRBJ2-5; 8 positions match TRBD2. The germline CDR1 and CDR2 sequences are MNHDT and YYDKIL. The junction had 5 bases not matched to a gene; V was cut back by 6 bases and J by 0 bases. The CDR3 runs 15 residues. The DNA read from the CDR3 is TGTGCTAGCAGGAGATGGGGGGGTAACCAAGAC. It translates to CASRRWGGNQD. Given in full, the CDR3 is CASRRWGGNQDTQYF. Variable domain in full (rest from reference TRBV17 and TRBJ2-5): DTTVKQNPRYKLARVGKPVNLICSQTMNHDTMYWYQKKPNQAPKLLLFYYDKILNREADTFEKFQSSRPNNSFCSLYIGSAGLEYSAMYLCASRRWGGNQDTQYFGPGTRLLVL.

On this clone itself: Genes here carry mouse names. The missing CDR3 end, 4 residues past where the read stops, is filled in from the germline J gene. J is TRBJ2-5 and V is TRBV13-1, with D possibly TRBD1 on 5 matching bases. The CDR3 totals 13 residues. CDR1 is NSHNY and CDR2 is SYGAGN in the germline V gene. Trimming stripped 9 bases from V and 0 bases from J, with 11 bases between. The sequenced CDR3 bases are TGTGCCATCGCCGACAGTAACCAAGAC. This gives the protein CAIADSNQD. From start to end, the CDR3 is CAIADSNQDTQYF.

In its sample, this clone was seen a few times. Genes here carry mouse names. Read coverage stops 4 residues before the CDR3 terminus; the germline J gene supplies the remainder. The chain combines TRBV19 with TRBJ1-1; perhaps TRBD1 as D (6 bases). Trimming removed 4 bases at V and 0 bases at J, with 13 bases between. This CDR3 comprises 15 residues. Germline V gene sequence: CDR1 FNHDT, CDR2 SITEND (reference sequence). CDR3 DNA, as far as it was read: TGTGCCAGCAGTCCCTCCGGGACATCAAACACA. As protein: CASSPSGTSNT. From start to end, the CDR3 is CASSPSGTSNTEVFF.

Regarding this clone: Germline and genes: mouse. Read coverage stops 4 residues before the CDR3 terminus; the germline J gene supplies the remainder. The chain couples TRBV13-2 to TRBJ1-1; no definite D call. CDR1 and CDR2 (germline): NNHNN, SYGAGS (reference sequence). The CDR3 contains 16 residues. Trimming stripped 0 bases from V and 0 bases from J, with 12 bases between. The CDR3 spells CASGDAATLANTEVFF. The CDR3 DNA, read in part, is TGTGCCAGCGGTGATGCTGCGACTCTCGCAAACACA.

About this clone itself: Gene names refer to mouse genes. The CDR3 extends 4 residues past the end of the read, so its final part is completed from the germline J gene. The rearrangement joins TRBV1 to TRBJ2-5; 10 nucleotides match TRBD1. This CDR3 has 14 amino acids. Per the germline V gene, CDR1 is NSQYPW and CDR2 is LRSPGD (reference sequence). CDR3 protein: CTCKPGTGVDTQYF. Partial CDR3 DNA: TGCACCTGCAAGCCCGGGACAGGGGTGGAC. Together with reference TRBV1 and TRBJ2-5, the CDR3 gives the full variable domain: VTLLEQNPRWRLVPRGQAVNLRCILKNSQYPWMSWYQQDLQKQLQWLFTLRSPGDKEVKSLPGADYLATRVTDTELRLQVANMSQGRTLYCTCKPGTGVDTQYFGPGTRLLVL.

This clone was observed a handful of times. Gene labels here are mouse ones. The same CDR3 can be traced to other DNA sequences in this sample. The CDR3: CASGDGTGGRDTQYF. The CDR3 bases that were read are TGTGCCAGCGGTGACGGGACTGGGGGGAGAGAC. The chain combines TRBV13-2 with TRBJ2-5, with TRBD2 matching over 12 bases. The read comes to an end 4 residues before the CDR3 does, leaving the germline J gene to fill in the end. CDR3 length: 15 amino acids. The germline gives CDR1 NNHNN, CDR2 SYGAGS (reference sequence).

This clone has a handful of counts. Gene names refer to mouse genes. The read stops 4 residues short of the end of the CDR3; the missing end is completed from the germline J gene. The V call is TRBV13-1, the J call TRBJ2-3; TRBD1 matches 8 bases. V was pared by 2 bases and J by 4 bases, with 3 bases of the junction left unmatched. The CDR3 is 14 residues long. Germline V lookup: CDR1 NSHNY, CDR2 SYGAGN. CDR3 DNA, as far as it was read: TGTGCCAGCAGTGAGGACAGGGAAACAGAA. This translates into CASSEDRETE. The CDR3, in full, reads CASSEDRETETLYF.